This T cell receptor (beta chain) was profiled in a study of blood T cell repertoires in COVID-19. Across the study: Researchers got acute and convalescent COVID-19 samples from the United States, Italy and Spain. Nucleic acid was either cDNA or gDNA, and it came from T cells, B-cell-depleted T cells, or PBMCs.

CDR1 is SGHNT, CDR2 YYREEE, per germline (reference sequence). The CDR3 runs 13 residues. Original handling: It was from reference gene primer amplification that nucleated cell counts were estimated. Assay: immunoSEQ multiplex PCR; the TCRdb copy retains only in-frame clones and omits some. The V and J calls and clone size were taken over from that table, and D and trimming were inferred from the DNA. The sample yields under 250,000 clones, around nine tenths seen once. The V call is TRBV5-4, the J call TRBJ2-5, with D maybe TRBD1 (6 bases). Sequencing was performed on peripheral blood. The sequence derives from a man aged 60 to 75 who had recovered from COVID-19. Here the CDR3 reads CATGHFMSETQYF. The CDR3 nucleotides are TGTGCAACGGGACACTTTATGTCCGAGACCCAGTACTTC.